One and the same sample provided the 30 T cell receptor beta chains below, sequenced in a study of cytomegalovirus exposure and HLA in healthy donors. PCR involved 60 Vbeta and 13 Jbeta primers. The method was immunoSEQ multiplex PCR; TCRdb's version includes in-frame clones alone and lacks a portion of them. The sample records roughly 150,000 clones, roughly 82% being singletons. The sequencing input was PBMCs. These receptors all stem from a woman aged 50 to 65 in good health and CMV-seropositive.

CDR3 region: CAWSRGGSNTEAFF. CDR3 nucleotides: TGTGCCTGGAGTAGAGGGGGCTCGAACACTGAAGCTTTCTTT. The chain carries TRBV30 and TRBJ1-1, with 7 positions matching TRBD1. V was pared by 2 bases and J by 1 base, with 4 bases of the junction left unmatched. There are 14 residues in the CDR3. Looked up from germline, CDR1 is GTSNPN and CDR2 is SVGIG (reference sequence).

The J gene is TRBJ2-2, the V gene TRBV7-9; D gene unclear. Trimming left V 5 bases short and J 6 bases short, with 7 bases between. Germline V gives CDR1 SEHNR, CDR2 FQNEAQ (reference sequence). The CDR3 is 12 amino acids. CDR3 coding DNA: TGTGCCAGCAGCCAGATTCCCGGGGAGCTGTTTTTT. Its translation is CASSQIPGELFF.

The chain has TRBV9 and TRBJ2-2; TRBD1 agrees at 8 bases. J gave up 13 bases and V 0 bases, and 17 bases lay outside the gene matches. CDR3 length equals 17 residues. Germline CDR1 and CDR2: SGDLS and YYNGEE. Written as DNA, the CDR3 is TGTGCCAGCAGCGTAGCGCTAGTATCCGGACAGGGTGGTGGGCTGTTTTTT. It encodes CASSVALVSGQGGGLFF.

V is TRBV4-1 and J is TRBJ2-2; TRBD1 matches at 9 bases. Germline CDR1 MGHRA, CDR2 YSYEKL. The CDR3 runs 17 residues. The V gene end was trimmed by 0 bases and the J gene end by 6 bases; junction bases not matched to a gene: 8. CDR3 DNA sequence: TGCGCCAGCAGCCAAGATCTCAGACAGGGGGTCCCCGGGGAGCTGTTTTTT. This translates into CASSQDLRQGVPGELFF.

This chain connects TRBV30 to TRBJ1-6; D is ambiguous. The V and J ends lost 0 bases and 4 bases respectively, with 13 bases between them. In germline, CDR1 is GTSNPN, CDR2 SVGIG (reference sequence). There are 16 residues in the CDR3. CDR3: CAWSVQPGSYNSPLHF. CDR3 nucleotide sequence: TGTGCCTGGAGTGTACAACCGGGGAGTTATAATTCACCCCTCCACTTT.

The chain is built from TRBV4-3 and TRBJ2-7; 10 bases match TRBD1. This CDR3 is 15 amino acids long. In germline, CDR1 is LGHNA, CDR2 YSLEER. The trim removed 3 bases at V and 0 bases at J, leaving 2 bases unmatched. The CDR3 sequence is CASSQGQGSSYEQYF. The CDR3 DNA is TGCGCCAGCAGCCAGGGACAGGGGTCCTCCTACGAGCAGTACTTC.

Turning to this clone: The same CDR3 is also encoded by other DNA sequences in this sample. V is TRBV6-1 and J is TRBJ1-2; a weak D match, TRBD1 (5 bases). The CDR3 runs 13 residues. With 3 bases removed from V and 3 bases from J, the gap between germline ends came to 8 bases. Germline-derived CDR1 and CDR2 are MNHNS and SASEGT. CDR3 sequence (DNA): TGTGCCAGCAGTGATCGGGGGGACTATGGCTACACCTTC. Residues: CASSDRGDYGYTF.

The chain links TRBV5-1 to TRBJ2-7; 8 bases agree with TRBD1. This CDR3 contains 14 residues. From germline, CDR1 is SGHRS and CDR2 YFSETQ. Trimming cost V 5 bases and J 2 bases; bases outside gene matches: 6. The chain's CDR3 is CASRTGTGTYEQYF. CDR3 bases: TGCGCCAGCAGAACCGGGACAGGCACCTACGAGCAGTACTTC.

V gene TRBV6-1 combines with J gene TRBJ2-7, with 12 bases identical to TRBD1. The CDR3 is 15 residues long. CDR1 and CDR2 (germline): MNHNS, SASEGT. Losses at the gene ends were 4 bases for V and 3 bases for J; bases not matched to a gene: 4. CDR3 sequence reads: CASSGGDRGHYEQYF. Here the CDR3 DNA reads TGTGCCAGCAGTGGGGGGGACAGGGGGCACTACGAGCAGTACTTC.

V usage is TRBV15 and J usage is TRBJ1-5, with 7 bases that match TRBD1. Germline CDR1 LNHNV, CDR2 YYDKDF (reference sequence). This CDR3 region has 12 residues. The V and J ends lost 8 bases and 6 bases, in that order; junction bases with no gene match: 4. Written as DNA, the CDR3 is TGTGCCACCCGACAGGGTTCTCAGCCCCAGCATTTT. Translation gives CATRQGSQPQHF.

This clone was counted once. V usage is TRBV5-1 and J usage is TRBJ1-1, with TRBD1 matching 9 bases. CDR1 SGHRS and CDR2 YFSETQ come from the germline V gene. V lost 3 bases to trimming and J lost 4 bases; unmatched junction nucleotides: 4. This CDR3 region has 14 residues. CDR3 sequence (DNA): TGCGCCAGCAGCTCTACAGGGGGCTTCACTGAAGCTTTCTTT. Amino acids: CASSSTGGFTEAFF. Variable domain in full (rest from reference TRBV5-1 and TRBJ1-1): KAGVTQTPRYLIKTRGQQVTLSCSPISGHRSVSWYQQTPGQGLQFLFEYFSETQRNKGNFPGRFSGRQFSNSRSEMNVSTLELGDSALYLCASSSTGGFTEAFFGQGTRLTVV.

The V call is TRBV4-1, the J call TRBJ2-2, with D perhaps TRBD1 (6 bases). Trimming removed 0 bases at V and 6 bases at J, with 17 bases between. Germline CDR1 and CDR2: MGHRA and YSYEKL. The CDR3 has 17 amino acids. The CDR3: CASSQDRDTGIPGELFF. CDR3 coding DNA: TGCGCCAGCAGCCAAGATAGGGACACCGGGATACCCGGGGAGCTGTTTTTT.

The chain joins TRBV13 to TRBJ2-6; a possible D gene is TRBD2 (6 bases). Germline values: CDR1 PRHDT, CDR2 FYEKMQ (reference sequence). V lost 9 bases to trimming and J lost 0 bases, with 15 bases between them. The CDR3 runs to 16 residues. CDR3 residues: CASSGLLLSGANVLTF. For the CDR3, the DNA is TGTGCCAGTAGCGGACTTCTCCTCTCTGGGGCCAACGTCCTGACTTTC.

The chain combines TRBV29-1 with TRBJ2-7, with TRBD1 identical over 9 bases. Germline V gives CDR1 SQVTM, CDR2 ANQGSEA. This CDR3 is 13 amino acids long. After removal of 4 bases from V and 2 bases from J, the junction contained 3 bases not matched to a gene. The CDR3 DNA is TGCAGCGTTGTGGACAGGGGTACCTACGAGCAGTACTTC. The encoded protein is CSVVDRGTYEQYF.

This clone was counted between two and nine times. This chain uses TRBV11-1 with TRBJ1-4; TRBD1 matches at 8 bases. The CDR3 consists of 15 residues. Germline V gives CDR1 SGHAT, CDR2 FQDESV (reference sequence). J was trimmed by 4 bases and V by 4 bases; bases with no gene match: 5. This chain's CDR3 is CASSSGQVHNEKLFF. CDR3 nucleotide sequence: TGTGCCAGCAGCTCGGGACAGGTCCATAATGAAAAACTGTTTTTT.

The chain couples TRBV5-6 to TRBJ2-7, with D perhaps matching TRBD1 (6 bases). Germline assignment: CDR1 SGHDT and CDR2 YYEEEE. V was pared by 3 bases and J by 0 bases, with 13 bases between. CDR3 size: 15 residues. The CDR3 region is CASSWGQGSSYEQYF. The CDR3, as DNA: TGTGCCAGCAGCTGGGGGCAGGGGAGCTCCTACGAGCAGTACTTC.

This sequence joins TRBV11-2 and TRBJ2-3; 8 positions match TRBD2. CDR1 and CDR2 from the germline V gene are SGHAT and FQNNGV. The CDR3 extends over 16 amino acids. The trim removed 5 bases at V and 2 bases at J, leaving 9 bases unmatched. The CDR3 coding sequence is TGTGCCAGCAGCCCAGGGACTAGAGGGGACACAGATACGCAGTATTTT. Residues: CASSPGTRGDTDTQYF.

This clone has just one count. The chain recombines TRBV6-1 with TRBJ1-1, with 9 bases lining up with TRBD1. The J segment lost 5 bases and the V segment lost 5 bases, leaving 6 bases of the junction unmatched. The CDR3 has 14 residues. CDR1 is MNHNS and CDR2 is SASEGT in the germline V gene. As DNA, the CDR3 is TGTGCCAGCAGTCCCGACAGGGGGAGAACTGAAGCTTTCTTT. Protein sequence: CASSPDRGRTEAFF.

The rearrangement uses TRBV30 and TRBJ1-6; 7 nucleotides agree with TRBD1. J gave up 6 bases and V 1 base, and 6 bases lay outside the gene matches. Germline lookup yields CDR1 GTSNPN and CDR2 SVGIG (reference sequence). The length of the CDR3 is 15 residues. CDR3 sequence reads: CAWSAGQASNSPLHF. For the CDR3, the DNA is TGTGCCTGGAGTGCAGGACAGGCTAGTAATTCACCCCTCCACTTT.

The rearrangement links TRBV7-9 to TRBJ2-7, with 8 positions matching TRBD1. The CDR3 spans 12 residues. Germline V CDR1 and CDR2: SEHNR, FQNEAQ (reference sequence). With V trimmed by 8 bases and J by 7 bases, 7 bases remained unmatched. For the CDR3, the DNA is TGTGCCAGCGGGACAGGAAGTAGGGAGCAGTACTTC. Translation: CASGTGSREQYF.

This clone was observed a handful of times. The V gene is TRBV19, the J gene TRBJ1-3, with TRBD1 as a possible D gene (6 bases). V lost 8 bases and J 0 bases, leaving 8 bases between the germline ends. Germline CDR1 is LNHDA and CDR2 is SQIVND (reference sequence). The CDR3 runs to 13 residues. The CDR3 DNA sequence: TGTGCCAGTGGACAGAGCTCTGGAAACACCATATATTTT. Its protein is CASGQSSGNTIYF.

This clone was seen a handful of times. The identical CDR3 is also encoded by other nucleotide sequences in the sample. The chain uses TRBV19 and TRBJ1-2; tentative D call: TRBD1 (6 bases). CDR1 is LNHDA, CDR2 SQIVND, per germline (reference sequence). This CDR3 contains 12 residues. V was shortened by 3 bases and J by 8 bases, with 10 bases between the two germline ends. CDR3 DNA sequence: TGTGCCAGTAGTATGGTGACAGGAGGCTACACCTTC. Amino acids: CASSMVTGGYTF.

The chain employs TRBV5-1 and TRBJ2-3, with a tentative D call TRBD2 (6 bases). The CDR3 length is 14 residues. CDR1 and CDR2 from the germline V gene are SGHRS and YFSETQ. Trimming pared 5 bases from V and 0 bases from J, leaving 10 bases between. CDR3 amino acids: CASRGGISTDTQYF. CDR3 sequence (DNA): TGCGCCAGCAGGGGGGGAATCAGCACAGATACGCAGTATTTT.

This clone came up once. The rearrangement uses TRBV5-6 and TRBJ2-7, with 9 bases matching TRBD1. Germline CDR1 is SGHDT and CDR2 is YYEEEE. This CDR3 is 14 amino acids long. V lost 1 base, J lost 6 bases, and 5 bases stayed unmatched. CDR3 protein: CASSLRDRVGEQYF. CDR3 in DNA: TGTGCCAGCAGCTTGAGGGACAGGGTTGGCGAGCAGTACTTC.

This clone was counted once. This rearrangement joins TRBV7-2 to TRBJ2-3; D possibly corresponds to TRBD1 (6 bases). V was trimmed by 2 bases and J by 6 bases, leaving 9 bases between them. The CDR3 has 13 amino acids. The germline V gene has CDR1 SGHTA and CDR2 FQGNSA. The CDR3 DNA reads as TGTGCCAGCAGCTTAAAAAGGGGGGATACGCAGTATTTT. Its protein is CASSLKRGDTQYF.

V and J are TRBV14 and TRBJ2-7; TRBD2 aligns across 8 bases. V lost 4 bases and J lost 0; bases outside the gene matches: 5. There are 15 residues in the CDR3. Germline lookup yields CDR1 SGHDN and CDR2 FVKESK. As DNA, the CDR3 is TGTGCCAGCAGCCGAGCGGGGGATTTCTCCTACGAGCAGTACTTC. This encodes CASSRAGDFSYEQYF.

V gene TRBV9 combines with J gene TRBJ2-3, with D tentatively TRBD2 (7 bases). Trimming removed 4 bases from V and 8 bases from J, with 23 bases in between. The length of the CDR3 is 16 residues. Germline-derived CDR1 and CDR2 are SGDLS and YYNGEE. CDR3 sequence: CASSPPVGGGPATQYF. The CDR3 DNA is TGTGCCAGCAGCCCCCCAGTAGGGGGGGGGCCAGCTACGCAGTATTTT.

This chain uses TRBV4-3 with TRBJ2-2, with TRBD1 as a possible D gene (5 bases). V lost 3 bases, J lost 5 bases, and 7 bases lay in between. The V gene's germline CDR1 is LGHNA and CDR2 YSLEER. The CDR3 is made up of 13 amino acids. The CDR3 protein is CASSQRQTGELFF. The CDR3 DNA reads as TGCGCCAGCAGCCAGAGACAGACCGGGGAGCTGTTTTTT.

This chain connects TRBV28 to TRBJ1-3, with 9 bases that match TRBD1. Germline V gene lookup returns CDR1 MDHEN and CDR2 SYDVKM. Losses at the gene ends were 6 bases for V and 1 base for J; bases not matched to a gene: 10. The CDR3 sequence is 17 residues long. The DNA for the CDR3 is TGTGCCAGCAGAGAGACCGGGACAGGGTGGTCTGGAAACACCATATATTTT. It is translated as CASRETGTGWSGNTIYF.

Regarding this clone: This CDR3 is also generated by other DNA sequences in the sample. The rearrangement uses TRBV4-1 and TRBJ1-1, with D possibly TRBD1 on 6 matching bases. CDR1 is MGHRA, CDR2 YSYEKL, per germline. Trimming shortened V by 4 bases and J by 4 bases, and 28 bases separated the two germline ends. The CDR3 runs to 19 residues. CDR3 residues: CASSPQQGPGQLLGTEAFF. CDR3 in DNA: TGCGCCAGCAGCCCCCAGCAGGGTCCAGGACAGCTACTAGGCACTGAAGCTTTCTTT.